The table lists the clone carrying this TCR beta chain with a few counts. The antigen is not known. Primed by a sample-barcoded 5' primer and a J-beta primer mix, a second PCR proceeded for 7 to 11 cycles. Each TCR beta cDNA got a 12-nucleotide random molecular identifier. A single record per CDR3 protein comes from TCRdb applying MiXCR to the 5' RACE reads. Among under 2 million distinct CDR3 sequences listed, roughly 32% were seen once. Healthy Caucasians from Russia aged about 6 to 90 served as donors. This CDR3 is built from 14 residues. Trimming stripped 2 bases from V and 3 bases from J, with 10 bases between. The germline V gene has CDR1 MNHNS and CDR2 SASEGT. This record belongs to a study of blood T cells in healthy people across ages. Study-level results: It was not possible, with unsorted PBMCs, to conclusively compare naive and antigen-experienced cells.

The clonotype was recovered from a woman aged 25 to 45 in good health. This chain uses TRBV6-1 with TRBJ1-1, with no clear D. Sequenced input: blood. The CDR3, as DNA: TGTGCCAGCAGTGAAATCGACGGCGACACTGAAGCTTTCTTT. Its translation is CASSEIDGDTEAFF.